The 24 T cell receptor beta chains below come from one sample, sequenced in a study of beta chain features in type 1 diabetes. Study-wide findings and caveats: TCRB CDR3s from Type 1 diabetes patients were moderately but significantly shorter in all four CD4+ subsets.

Expressed TCRB transcripts were sequenced because the entire RNA isolate underwent reverse transcription. Assay used: immunoSEQ multiplex PCR; TCRdb lists only in-frame clones, some missing. The sample has approximately 260,000 clones, around 20% seen once. The antigens these receptors bind are not known. The sample consisted of naive CD4+ T cells from blood. These TCRs come from a woman aged 40 to 49 with type 1 diabetes.

V and J are TRBV7-2 and TRBJ2-7; D is ambiguous. Germline-derived CDR1 and CDR2 are SGHTA and FQGNSA. Trimming pared 0 bases from V and 3 bases from J, leaving 12 bases between. The CDR3 has 15 residues. The CDR3 loop is CASSLALGTFYEQYF. As DNA, the CDR3 is TGTGCCAGCAGCTTAGCGCTGGGCACCTTCTACGAGCAGTACTTC.

This clone was seen a few times. The chain employs TRBV7-3 and TRBJ1-2, with 7 nucleotides matching TRBD1. The length of the CDR3 is 14 residues. In germline, CDR1 is SGHTA, CDR2 FQGTGA. After removal of 1 base from V and 4 bases from J, the junction contained 3 bases not matched to a gene. CDR3 region: CASSLNRGGYGYTF. The CDR3 nucleotides read TGTGCCAGCAGCTTAAACAGGGGCGGCTATGGCTACACCTTC.

The CDR3 region is CAIRASSGIYYGYTF. DNA of the CDR3: TGTGCCATCAGGGCCAGTTCGGGTATCTACTATGGCTACACCTTC. The chain has TRBV10-3 and TRBJ1-2; D is uncertain. Trimming stripped 6 bases from V and 3 bases from J, with 17 bases between. This CDR3 is built from 15 residues. Germline CDR1 ENHRY, CDR2 SYGVKD.

Remarks on this clone: This CDR3 is also generated by other DNA sequences in the sample. The chain joins TRBV7-9 to TRBJ2-7; D is perhaps TRBD1 (5 bases). The CDR3 consists of 12 residues. Germline-derived CDR1 and CDR2 are SEHNR and FQNEAQ (reference sequence). Trimming removed 3 bases at V and 3 bases at J, with 6 bases between. DNA for the CDR3: TGTGCCAGCAGCTTGCAGGGCTACGAGCAGTACTTC. This translates into CASSLQGYEQYF.

This clone showed up just a few times. The chain has TRBV10-3 and TRBJ2-5; 9 positions agree with TRBD1. Germline CDR1 and CDR2: ENHRY and SYGVKD. Trimming removed 8 bases from V and 2 bases from J; junction bases left unmatched: 3. The CDR3 totals 13 residues. The CDR3 nucleotides are TGTGCCATCGGGACAGGGACACAAGAGACCCAGTACTTC. This sequence encodes CAIGTGTQETQYF.

This clone was counted between two and nine times. The chain is built from TRBV6-4 and TRBJ2-1, with 9 bases lining up with TRBD2. The CDR3 has 17 amino acids. CDR1 MRHNA and CDR2 SNTAGT come from the germline V gene. Trimming cost V 6 bases and J 0 bases; bases outside gene matches: 9. The CDR3 coding sequence is TGTGCCAGCAGCCGAGGACTAGCGTTGAGCTCCTACAATGAGCAGTTCTTC. It specifies CASSRGLALSSYNEQFF.

The chain links TRBV29-1 to TRBJ2-3; possible D gene TRBD2, 5 bases. CDR1 SQVTM and CDR2 ANQGSEA come from the germline V gene. Trimming shortened V by 4 bases and J by 0 bases, and 17 bases separated the two germline ends. The CDR3 runs 16 residues. In DNA, the CDR3 is TGCAGCGTTGGCGCGGTACGCGGGCAGAGCACAGATACGCAGTATTTT. Translated, it gives CSVGAVRGQSTDTQYF.

This clone was seen more than once but under ten times. The chain combines TRBV5-1 with TRBJ1-1, with D perhaps matching TRBD1 (6 bases). The CDR3 has 14 amino acids. V was pared by 4 bases and J by 1 base, with 11 bases between. Germline V lookup: CDR1 SGHRS, CDR2 YFSETQ. The CDR3 loop is CASSPQGGNTEAFF. DNA of the CDR3: TGCGCCAGCAGCCCACAAGGGGGGAACACTGAAGCTTTCTTT.

This clone was seen just once. The sample has other DNA sequences that encode this CDR3 too. The gene calls are TRBV9 and TRBJ2-1; TRBD1 is a possible D gene (6 bases). Trimming left V 4 bases short and J 0 bases short, with 11 bases between. The CDR3 length is 15 residues. Germline V gene lookup returns CDR1 SGDLS and CDR2 YYNGEE. CDR3 sequence (DNA): TGTGCCAGCAGCAGCCAGGGGAGCTCCTACAATGAGCAGTTCTTC. Residues: CASSSQGSSYNEQFF.

The genes are TRBV5-4 and TRBJ2-3, with D unclear. The V gene lost 0 bases and the J gene lost 1 base, with 3 bases spanning the gap. The CDR3 extends over 13 amino acids. Looked up from germline, CDR1 is SGHNT and CDR2 is YYREEE (reference sequence). The CDR3 coding sequence is TGTGCCAGCAGCTTGGTAGGCACAGATACGCAGTATTTT. It translates to CASSLVGTDTQYF.

This clone was seen a handful of times. Here the CDR3 DNA reads TGTGCCAGCAGCTTAGACGCCGGGACTCTGACCGGGGAGCTGTTTTTT. Translated, it gives CASSLDAGTLTGELFF. This chain joins TRBV9 and TRBJ2-2; a weak D match, TRBD2 (6 bases). The germline V gene has CDR1 SGDLS and CDR2 YYNGEE. This CDR3 is built from 16 residues. Trimming took off 4 bases at V and 5 bases at J, with 18 bases between the two ends.

The V call is TRBV2, the J call TRBJ2-5; 9 positions agree with TRBD2. The germline CDR1 and CDR2 sequences are SNHLY and FYNNEI. CDR3 length: 15 residues. J lost 1 base, V lost 5 bases, and 5 bases had no gene match. In DNA form, the CDR3 reads TGTGCCAGCAGTTCTAGCGGGGCAATCCAAGAGACCCAGTACTTC. It codes for CASSSSGAIQETQYF.

CDR3 residues: CASSADRPGDEQYF. For the CDR3, the DNA is TGTGCCAGCAGCGCTGACAGACCTGGCGACGAGCAGTACTTC. The chain employs TRBV7-8 and TRBJ2-7; TRBD1 might be the D (5 bases). Germline V lookup: CDR1 SGHVS, CDR2 FQNEAQ. This CDR3 region has 14 residues. Deletions cut 5 bases from V and 5 bases from J, with 16 bases between.

This clone was observed a few times. The V and J genes are TRBV7-2 and TRBJ2-3, with a tentative D call TRBD2 (6 bases). The CDR3 sequence is 15 residues long. Germline V gene data show CDR1 as SGHTA and CDR2 as FQGNSA. V gave up 5 bases and J gave up 2 bases, with 14 bases separating them. The CDR3 sequence is CASSLLGLDTDTQYF. For the CDR3, the DNA is TGTGCCAGCAGCCTATTGGGACTGGACACAGATACGCAGTATTTT.

Only a few counts were recorded for this clone. This rearrangement joins TRBV30 to TRBJ1-5; D call uncertain. The V gene's germline CDR1 is GTSNPN and CDR2 SVGIG (reference sequence). The CDR3 has 13 amino acids. With 0 bases removed from V and 7 bases from J, the gap between germline ends came to 10 bases. The CDR3 loop reads CAWSVADGQPQHF. As DNA, the CDR3 is TGTGCCTGGAGTGTAGCGGACGGACAGCCCCAGCATTTT. Looking up the rest from reference TRBV30 and TRBJ1-5 gives the full variable domain: SQTIHQWPATLVQPVGSPLSLECTVEGTSNPNLYWYRQAAGRGLQLLFYSVGIGQISSEVPQNLSASRPQDRQFILSSKKLLLSDSGFYLCAWSVADGQPQHFGDGTRLSIL.

This clone was detected only a few times. The chain joins TRBV2 to TRBJ1-1; D perhaps matches TRBD1 (5 bases). Germline V gives CDR1 SNHLY, CDR2 FYNNEI. Trimming stripped 4 bases from V and 0 bases from J, with 6 bases between. The CDR3 consists of 13 residues. In DNA form, the CDR3 reads TGTGCCAGCAGTGGCAGGGTGAACACTGAAGCTTTCTTT. Its translation is CASSGRVNTEAFF.

V and J are TRBV9 and TRBJ2-7; TRBD2 matches 8 bases. The CDR3 has 16 amino acids. The V and J ends lost 4 bases and 1 base, in that order; junction bases with no gene match: 10. Germline V CDR1 and CDR2: SGDLS, YYNGEE. The CDR3 bases are TGTGCCAGCAGCCCCCGGGGGGGGACACTTTCCTACGAGCAGTACTTC. It is translated as CASSPRGGTLSYEQYF. Filled out from reference TRBV9 and TRBJ2-7, the complete variable domain reads DSGVTQTPKHLITATGQRVTLRCSPRSGDLSVYWYQQSLDQGLQFLIQYYNGEERAKGNILERFSAQQFPDLHSELNLSSLELGDSALYFCASSPRGGTLSYEQYFGPGTRLTVT.

CDR3 sequence reads: CATSREGGQFF. For the CDR3, the DNA is TGTGCCACCAGCAGAGAGGGGGGTCAGTTCTTC. The rearrangement joins TRBV15 to TRBJ2-1; tentatively, D is TRBD2 (6 bases). V was shortened by 0 bases and J by 13 bases, with 7 bases between the two germline ends. The CDR3 has 11 amino acids. The germline gives CDR1 LNHNV, CDR2 YYDKDF (reference sequence). The full variable domain, completed using reference TRBV15 and TRBJ2-1, is DAMVIQNPRYQVTQFGKPVTLSCSQTLNHNVMYWYQQKSSQAPKLLFHYYDKDFNNEADTPDNFQSRRPNTSFCFLDIRSPGLGDTAMYLCATSREGGQFFGPGTRLTVL.

This clone was picked up a small number of times. V gene TRBV4-2 combines with J gene TRBJ1-2, with 9 bases fitting TRBD1. The germline CDR1 and CDR2 sequences are LGHNA and YNFKEQ. The CDR3 extends over 13 amino acids. The J segment lost 6 bases and the V segment lost 5 bases, leaving 4 bases of the junction unmatched. As DNA, the CDR3 is TGTGCCAGCAGCGGAGACAGGGGGGATGGCTACACCTTC. It yields the protein CASSGDRGDGYTF.

This rearrangement joins TRBV9 to TRBJ1-5; D perhaps matches TRBD1 (5 bases). Trimming stripped 3 bases from V and 6 bases from J, with 13 bases between. Germline V gene lookup returns CDR1 SGDLS and CDR2 YYNGEE. The CDR3 extends over 14 amino acids. The CDR3 sequence: CASSGQGIGQPQHF. CDR3 sequence (DNA): TGTGCCAGCAGCGGGCAGGGAATTGGTCAGCCCCAGCATTTT. The full variable domain, in which reference TRBV9 and TRBJ1-5 provide the parts outside the CDR3, is DSGVTQTPKHLITATGQRVTLRCSPRSGDLSVYWYQQSLDQGLQFLIQYYNGEERAKGNILERFSAQQFPDLHSELNLSSLELGDSALYFCASSGQGIGQPQHFGDGTRLSIL.

This clone has a handful of counts. The rearrangement links TRBV2 to TRBJ2-3, with 9 bases that match TRBD2. CDR1 and CDR2 from the germline V gene are SNHLY and FYNNEI. The CDR3 totals 16 residues. After removal of 2 bases from V and 3 bases from J, the junction contained 6 bases not matched to a gene. The CDR3 here is CASSERGSGGTDTQYF. CDR3 sequence (DNA): TGTGCCAGCAGTGAAAGAGGTAGCGGGGGAACAGATACGCAGTATTTT.

This clone was counted between two and nine times. The chain couples TRBV18 to TRBJ2-6, with D perhaps matching TRBD2 (6 bases). Trimming took 3 bases from V and 0 from J, leaving 12 bases between them. This CDR3 region has 17 residues. Germline-derived CDR1 and CDR2 are KGHSH and LQKENI. The CDR3 loop is CASSPGGPSSGANVLTF. CDR3 nucleotide sequence: TGTGCCAGCTCACCGGGGGGACCCAGCTCTGGGGCCAACGTCCTGACTTTC.

This clone has just a few counts. CDR3 protein: CASSPSGQGSDTQYF. For the CDR3, the DNA is TGTGCCAGCAGTCCCTCGGGACAGGGGTCAGATACGCAGTATTTT. The rearrangement uses TRBV28 and TRBJ2-3; 10 bases agree with TRBD1. Germline V CDR1 and CDR2: MDHEN, SYDVKM. Trimming removed 5 bases from V and 4 bases from J; junction bases left unmatched: 6. The CDR3 has 15 amino acids.

This clone has more than one count but fewer than ten. CDR3: CSVDGQGGYGYTF. CDR3 DNA: TGCAGCGTCGACGGACAGGGTGGCTATGGCTACACCTTC. The V gene is TRBV29-1, the J gene TRBJ1-2; 8 bases line up with TRBD1. CDR3 length: 13 residues. Germline V gene lookup returns CDR1 SQVTM and CDR2 ANQGSEA. Germline trimming cut 6 bases from V and 4 bases from J; bases unmatched to any gene: 7. The variable domain in full, with the rest retrieved from reference TRBV29-1 and TRBJ1-2, is SAVISQKPSRDICQRGTSLTIQCQVDSQVTMMFWYRQQPGQSLTLIATANQGSEATYESGFVIDKFPISRPNLTFSTLTVSNMSPEDSSIYLCSVDGQGGYGYTFGSGTRLTVV.